This TCR beta chain was recorded in a study of Ad26.COV2.S vaccination and SARS-CoV-2 variants. Study details: Into the muscle, Ad26.COV2.S was dosed once or twice, 56 days apart.

Concerning this clone itself: The antigen remains undetermined.

General study findings and limits: While placebo recipients had lower spike-specific TCR breadth, vaccine recipients had more.

Using immunoSEQ multiplex PCR, the repertoire was profiled, and TCRdb retains in-frame clones only, with some absent. The sample has around 500,000 clones; nearly 90% are singletons. CDR3 size: 14 residues. Germline V gene lookup returns CDR1 LGHNA and CDR2 YSLEER. The germline V and J ends were trimmed by 0 bases and 3 bases, with 8 bases remaining between them. Treatment here: roughly 20 received Ad26.COV2.S at low or high dose, single or two shots; several received placebo; per-sample allocation not given. The study sampled participants on day 63 after the first vaccine or placebo injection. It was an adult aged 18-55 years in Boston who was the donor. This vaccine is an Ad26 vector that expresses the Wuhan-strain SARS-CoV-2 spike.

The source is a person aged 18-65 years who received the Ad26.COV2.S COVID-19 vaccine or a placebo. The chain joins TRBV4-3 to TRBJ1-2; unclear D gene. The sequences come from peripheral blood, collected in a trial of Ad26.COV2.S vaccine versus placebo. The CDR3 spells CASSQDSSDYGYTF. The CDR3 bases are TGCGCCAGCAGCCAAGATTCGTCCGACTATGGCTACACCTTC.